The 21 T cell receptor beta chains below all came from one sample that was sequenced in a study of brain T cells in children with intractable seizures. The assay was immunoSEQ multiplex PCR, and TCRdb's table has in-frame clones only and misses some. The table has just under 65,000 clones, 90% to 97% seen once. Specimen: peripheral blood, collected at surgery. Receptors were obtained from a boy in the first two years of life with focal cortical dysplasia and intractable seizures.

This CDR3 is CSVERGVRANQPQHF. Here the CDR3 DNA reads TGCAGCGTTGAACGAGGGGTACGGGCCAATCAGCCCCAGCATTTT. The chain has TRBV29-1 and TRBJ1-5; D possibly corresponds to TRBD1 (5 bases). Trimming took off 2 bases at V and 3 bases at J, with 14 bases between the two ends. Germline V lookup: CDR1 SQVTM, CDR2 ANQGSEA. The CDR3 length is 15 residues.

This chain links TRBV10-3 with TRBJ2-7, with 13 bases aligning to TRBD2. The CDR3 loop spans 13 amino acids. J lost 6 bases, V lost 7 bases, and 3 bases had no gene match. In germline, CDR1 is ENHRY, CDR2 SYGVKD. CDR3 region: CAITRTSGGEQYF. CDR3 nucleotides: TGTGCCATCACCAGGACTAGCGGGGGCGAGCAGTACTTC.

V usage is TRBV9 and J usage is TRBJ2-4; D might be TRBD2 (6 bases). CDR1 SGDLS and CDR2 YYNGEE come from the germline V gene. V was clipped by 0 bases and J by 2 bases, with 21 bases between them. The CDR3 spans 19 residues. Written as DNA, the CDR3 is TGTGCCAGCAGCGTAGTTTGGCGGGGCTATGACCGGACCAAAAACATTCAGTACTTC. It yields the protein CASSVVWRGYDRTKNIQYF.

This rearrangement joins TRBV11-2 to TRBJ2-7; 11 bases align to TRBD2. V lost 1 base to trimming and J lost 3 bases; unmatched junction nucleotides: 2. CDR3 length: 15 residues. Germline V gene lookup returns CDR1 SGHAT and CDR2 FQNNGV. The CDR3 here is CASSLAGLAGYEQYF. The CDR3 DNA is TGTGCCAGCAGCTTAGCTGGACTAGCGGGCTACGAGCAGTACTTC.

The chain employs TRBV7-2 and TRBJ1-6, with a possible D match to TRBD1 (5 bases). The CDR3 covers 16 residues. CDR1 is SGHTA and CDR2 is FQGNSA in the germline V gene. V was cut by 5 bases and J by 1 base, with 12 bases left in between. The DNA for the CDR3 is TGTGCCAGCAGCCGGGGGGGGGTTTCCTATAATTCACCCCTCCACTTT. Residues: CASSRGGVSYNSPLHF.

The J gene is TRBJ2-2, the V gene TRBV29-1, with 7 bases aligning to TRBD1. CDR3 length equals 16 residues. Trimming cost V 3 bases and J 4 bases; bases outside gene matches: 11. From germline, CDR1 is SQVTM and CDR2 ANQGSEA. The CDR3 here is CSVDRTGEKGTGELFF. The CDR3 nucleotides read TGCAGCGTTGATCGGACAGGAGAAAAAGGCACCGGGGAGCTGTTTTTT.

For the CDR3, the DNA is TGTGCCAGCTCACCAGGTACAGGACCTTTTTCTGGAAACACCATATATTTT. Residues: CASSPGTGPFSGNTIYF. This chain links TRBV18 with TRBJ1-3; a possible D gene is TRBD1 (5 bases). CDR3 length: 17 amino acids. Germline V CDR1 and CDR2: KGHSH, LQKENI. V lost 2 bases, J lost 1 base, and 15 bases lay in between.

This chain connects TRBV7-8 to TRBJ2-7; the match to TRBD1 covers 7 bases. This CDR3 contains 15 residues. The V gene end was trimmed by 3 bases and the J gene end by 5 bases; junction bases not matched to a gene: 10. Per germline, CDR1 SGHVS and CDR2 FQNEAQ. CDR3 region: CASSFPTGKWNEQYF. CDR3 nucleotides: TGTGCCAGCAGCTTTCCGACAGGGAAGTGGAACGAGCAGTACTTC. The full variable domain, with the rest looked up from reference TRBV7-8 and TRBJ2-7, is GAGVSQSPRYKVAKRGQDVALRCDPISGHVSLFWYQQALGQGPEFLTYFQNEAQLDKSGLPSDRFFAERPEGSVSTLKIQRTQQEDSAVYLCASSFPTGKWNEQYFGPGTRLTVT.

V gene TRBV9 combines with J gene TRBJ1-1; D gene unclear. The CDR3 is 16 amino acids. Germline V gives CDR1 SGDLS, CDR2 YYNGEE. V gave up 0 bases and J gave up 7 bases, with 19 bases separating them. CDR3 bases: TGTGCCAGCAGCGTAGTACGAGGGCCGGTGAAGGATGAAGCTTTCTTT. This sequence encodes CASSVVRGPVKDEAFF.

The count of this clone is one. The gene calls are TRBV27 and TRBJ2-1, with a weak D call TRBD2 (5 bases). The CDR3 covers 14 residues. CDR1 is MNHEY, CDR2 SMNVEV, per germline (reference sequence). Trimming left V 6 bases short and J 3 bases short, with 12 bases between. This CDR3 reads CASSRPGGYNEQFF. The DNA for the CDR3 is TGTGCCAGCAGCCGACCAGGAGGCTACAATGAGCAGTTCTTC.

This chain joins TRBV6-5 and TRBJ1-2; maybe TRBD1 (5 bases). V was shortened by 6 bases and J by 0 bases, with 11 bases between the two germline ends. The CDR3 sequence is 14 residues long. CDR1 and CDR2 (germline): MNHEY, SVGAGI. The CDR3 DNA reads TGTGCCAGCAGCTACGAGGGGACTAACTATGGCTACACCTTC. This codes for CASSYEGTNYGYTF.

The chain combines TRBV14 with TRBJ2-5; no clear D. Trimming left V 4 bases short and J 2 bases short, with 8 bases between. The length of the CDR3 is 13 residues. Germline values: CDR1 SGHDN, CDR2 FVKESK. Here the CDR3 reads CASSPELQETQYF. DNA of the CDR3: TGTGCCAGCAGCCCGGAATTACAAGAGACCCAGTACTTC.

The chain is built from TRBV4-1 and TRBJ2-3; TRBD1 or TRBD2 may be the D gene (6 bases each). Germline V gives CDR1 MGHRA, CDR2 YSYEKL. Between the trimmed V and J ends, which lost 1 base and 5 bases, there was a span of 13 bases. CDR3 size: 15 residues. CDR3 sequence: CASSQGGGRGDTQYF. The CDR3 DNA is TGCGCCAGCAGCCAAGGAGGGGGGCGGGGAGATACGCAGTATTTT.

V is TRBV5-1 and J is TRBJ1-2; D is perhaps TRBD1 (6 bases). The germline gives CDR1 SGHRS, CDR2 YFSETQ. V dropped 0 bases and J dropped 4 bases, with 13 bases sitting between them. The CDR3 is made up of 15 amino acids. CDR3 protein: CASSLASDRVYGYTF. CDR3 DNA: TGCGCCAGCAGCTTGGCCTCGGACAGAGTCTATGGCTACACCTTC.

This chain uses TRBV11-2 with TRBJ1-1, with a weak D call TRBD1 (5 bases). The CDR3 spans 15 residues. Germline V lookup: CDR1 SGHAT, CDR2 FQNNGV. Trimming pared 1 base from V and 3 bases from J, leaving 12 bases between. Here the CDR3 DNA reads TGTGCCAGCAGCTTAGGATGGGGCCTCGACACTGAAGCTTTCTTT. Translation gives CASSLGWGLDTEAFF. The full variable domain, its missing parts supplied by reference TRBV11-2 and TRBJ1-1, is EAGVAQSPRYKIIEKRQSVAFWCNPISGHATLYWYQQILGQGPKLLIQFQNNGVVDDSQLPKDRFSAERLKGVDSTLKIQPAKLEDSAVYLCASSLGWGLDTEAFFGQGTRLTVV.

V gene TRBV4-2 combines with J gene TRBJ2-1; D gene unclear. The CDR3 length is 12 residues. Germline lookup yields CDR1 LGHNA and CDR2 YNFKEQ. Trimming stripped 0 bases from V and 13 bases from J, with 10 bases between. The CDR3 reads CASSQDKGIQFF. Here the CDR3 DNA reads TGTGCCAGCAGCCAAGACAAGGGTATACAGTTCTTC.

The chain combines TRBV28 with TRBJ2-2; TRBD1 or TRBD2 may be the D gene (5 bases each). The CDR3 is made up of 17 amino acids. Trimming removed 3 bases from V and 1 base from J, with 15 bases in between. Looked up from germline, CDR1 is MDHEN and CDR2 is SYDVKM. CDR3: CASSLQGRRRNTGELFF. CDR3 DNA sequence: TGTGCCAGCAGTTTGCAGGGTAGGAGGAGGAACACCGGGGAGCTGTTTTTT. The whole variable domain, remainder taken from reference TRBV28 and TRBJ2-2, is DVKVTQSSRYLVKRTGEKVFLECVQDMDHENMFWYRQDPGLGLRLIYFSYDVKMKEKGDIPEGYSVSREKKERFSLILESASTNQTSMYLCASSLQGRRRNTGELFFGEGSRLTVL.

A single count supports this clone. The chain uses TRBV28 and TRBJ1-2; perhaps TRBD1 as D (6 bases). Germline lookup yields CDR1 MDHEN and CDR2 SYDVKM. The CDR3 has 13 residues. V was trimmed by 6 bases and J by 8 bases, leaving 16 bases between them. The DNA of the CDR3 is TGTGCCAGCAGCGGGACGGGGGCGCGGGGCTACACCTTC. It translates to CASSGTGARGYTF.

The chain links TRBV3-1 (or the pseudogene TRBV3-2) to TRBJ1-3; TRBD1 might be the D (5 bases). This CDR3 contains 18 residues. Per germline, CDR1 LGHDT and CDR2 YNNKEL (reference sequence). Trimming pared 1 base from V and 4 bases from J, leaving 20 bases between. CDR3 protein: CASSQGFGGASRGNTIYF. The CDR3 DNA sequence: TGTGCCAGCAGCCAAGGGTTCGGGGGAGCGTCGCGGGGAAACACCATATATTTT.

This clone was counted a single time. CDR3 bases: TGTGCCAGCTCGGAGGTAGGAGAGACCCAGTACTTC. Its protein is CASSEVGETQYF. The rearrangement uses TRBV28 and TRBJ2-5, with D perhaps TRBD2 (5 bases). V lost 8 bases and J 4 bases, leaving 11 bases between the germline ends. From germline, CDR1 is MDHEN and CDR2 SYDVKM. There are 12 residues in the CDR3.

The genes are TRBV9 and TRBJ2-1, with 11 positions matching TRBD2. Germline V lookup: CDR1 SGDLS, CDR2 YYNGEE. J lost 5 bases, V lost 4 bases, and 8 bases had no gene match. The CDR3 consists of 16 residues. CDR3 sequence: CASSFTPGLADNEQFF. The CDR3 nucleotides are TGTGCCAGCAGCTTCACGCCGGGACTAGCGGACAATGAGCAGTTCTTC.